This record covers a single T cell receptor (beta chain). The source of the sample is a study of blood T cell repertoires in COVID-19. Overall study: Both acute and convalescent COVID-19 samples were obtained from the United States, Italy and Spain. Sample material is recorded as cDNA or gDNA derived from T cells, B-cell-depleted T cells, or PBMCs.

Authors' analysis steps: Researchers report that nucleated cell counts were estimated from reference gene primer amplification. Only in-frame clones appear in the TCRdb table, and some are missing; sequencing was by immunoSEQ multiplex PCR. V and J calls and clone size come straight from that table; D and trimming were deduced from the DNA. Here the sample spans about 220,000 clones, roughly 80% being singletons. The CDR3 is 17 residues long. Trimming shortened V by 0 bases and J by 2 bases, and 14 bases separated the two germline ends. Germline CDR1 LGHDT, CDR2 YNNKEL (reference sequence). The sample was peripheral blood. This receptor was obtained from a woman in her 70s with acute or convalescent COVID-19. The chain has TRBV3-1 (or the pseudogene TRBV3-2) and TRBJ1-5; a weak D match, TRBD1 (6 bases). CDR3 loop: CASSQDPRQVGNQPQHF. The CDR3 nucleotides read TGTGCCAGCAGCCAAGATCCCCGACAGGTAGGCAATCAGCCCCAGCATTTT.